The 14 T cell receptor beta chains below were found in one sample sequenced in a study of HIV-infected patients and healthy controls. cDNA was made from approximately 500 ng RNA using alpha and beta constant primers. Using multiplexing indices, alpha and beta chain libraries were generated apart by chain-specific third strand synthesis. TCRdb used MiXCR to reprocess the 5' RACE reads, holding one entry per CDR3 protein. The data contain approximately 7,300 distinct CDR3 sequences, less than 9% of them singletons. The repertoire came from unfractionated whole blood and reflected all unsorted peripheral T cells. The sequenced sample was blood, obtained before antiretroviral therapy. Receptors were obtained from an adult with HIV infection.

CDR3 protein: CASSQDGSPNEQFF. In DNA, the CDR3 is TGCGCCAGCAGCCAAGATGGTAGCCCCAATGAGCAGTTCTTC. The chain is built from TRBV4-3 and TRBJ2-1; unclear D gene. CDR3 length: 14 residues. In germline, CDR1 is LGHNA, CDR2 YSLEER. The V end was cut by 0 bases, the J end by 6 bases, with 9 bases between.

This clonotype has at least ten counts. DNA for the CDR3: TGCGCCAGCAGCTTAGGGAACAATGAGCAGTTCTTC. Residues: CASSLGNNEQFF. The rearrangement links TRBV5-1 to TRBJ2-1; D not resolved. V was cut by 2 bases and J by 5 bases, with 5 bases left in between. The CDR3 has 12 amino acids. From germline, CDR1 is SGHRS and CDR2 YFSETQ. Looking up the rest from reference TRBV5-1 and TRBJ2-1 gives the full variable domain: KAGVTQTPRYLIKTRGQQVTLSCSPISGHRSVSWYQQTPGQGLQFLFEYFSETQRNKGNFPGRFSGRQFSNSRSEMNVSTLELGDSALYLCASSLGNNEQFFGPGTRLTVL.

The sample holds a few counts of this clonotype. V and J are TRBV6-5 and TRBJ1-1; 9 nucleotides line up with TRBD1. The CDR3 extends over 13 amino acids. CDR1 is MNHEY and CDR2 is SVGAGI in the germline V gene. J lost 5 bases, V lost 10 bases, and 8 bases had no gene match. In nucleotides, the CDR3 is TGTGCCACCTATGACAGGGGGATTACTGAAGCTTTCTTT. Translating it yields CATYDRGITEAFF.

The CDR3 reads CASSIREGLNTGELFF. The CDR3 region has the DNA TGTGCCAGTAGTATTCGTGAAGGGCTTAACACCGGGGAGCTGTTTTTT. The V and J genes are TRBV19 and TRBJ2-2; D remains ambiguous. The CDR3 has 16 residues. Germline V CDR1 and CDR2: LNHDA, SQIVND (reference sequence). Trimming stripped 3 bases from V and 2 bases from J, with 13 bases between.

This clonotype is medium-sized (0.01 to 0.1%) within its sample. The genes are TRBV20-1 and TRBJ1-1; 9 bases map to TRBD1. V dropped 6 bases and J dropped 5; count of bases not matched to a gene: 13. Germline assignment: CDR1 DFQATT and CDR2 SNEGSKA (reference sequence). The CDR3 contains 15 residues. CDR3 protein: CSALSPGQGRTEAFF. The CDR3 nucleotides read TGCAGTGCCCTATCACCGGGACAGGGAAGGACTGAAGCTTTCTTT.

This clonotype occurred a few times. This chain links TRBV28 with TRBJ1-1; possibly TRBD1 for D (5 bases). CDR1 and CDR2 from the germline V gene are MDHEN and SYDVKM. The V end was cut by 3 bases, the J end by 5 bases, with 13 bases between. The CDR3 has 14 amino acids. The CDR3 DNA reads TGTGCCAGCAGTTTCTCCCAGGGTAGTACTGAAGCTTTCTTT. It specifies CASSFSQGSTEAFF.

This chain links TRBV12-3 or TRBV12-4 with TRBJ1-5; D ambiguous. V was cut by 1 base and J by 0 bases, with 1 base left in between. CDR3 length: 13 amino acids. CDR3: CASSLGSNQPQHF. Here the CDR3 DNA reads TGTGCCAGCAGTTTAGGTAGCAATCAGCCCCAGCATTTT.

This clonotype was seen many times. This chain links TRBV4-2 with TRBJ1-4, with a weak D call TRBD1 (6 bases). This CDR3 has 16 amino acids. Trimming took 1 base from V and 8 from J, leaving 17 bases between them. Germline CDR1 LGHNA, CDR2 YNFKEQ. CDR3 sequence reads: CASSQGKGGGEEKLFF. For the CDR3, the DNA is TGTGCCAGCAGCCAAGGAAAAGGAGGGGGGGAAGAAAAACTGTTTTTT.

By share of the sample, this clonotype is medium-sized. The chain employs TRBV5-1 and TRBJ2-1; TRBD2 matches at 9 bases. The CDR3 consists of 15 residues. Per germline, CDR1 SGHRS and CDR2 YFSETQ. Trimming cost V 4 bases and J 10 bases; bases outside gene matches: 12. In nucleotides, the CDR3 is TGCGCCAGCAGCCCGGGACTAGCAATTACAAAGGAGCAGTTCTTC. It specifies CASSPGLAITKEQFF.

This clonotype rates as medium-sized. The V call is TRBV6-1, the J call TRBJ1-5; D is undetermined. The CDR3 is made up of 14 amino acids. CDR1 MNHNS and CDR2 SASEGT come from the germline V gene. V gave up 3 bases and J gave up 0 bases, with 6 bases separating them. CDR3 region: CASSEPFSNQPQHF. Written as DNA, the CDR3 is TGTGCCAGCAGTGAGCCATTTAGCAATCAGCCCCAGCATTTT.

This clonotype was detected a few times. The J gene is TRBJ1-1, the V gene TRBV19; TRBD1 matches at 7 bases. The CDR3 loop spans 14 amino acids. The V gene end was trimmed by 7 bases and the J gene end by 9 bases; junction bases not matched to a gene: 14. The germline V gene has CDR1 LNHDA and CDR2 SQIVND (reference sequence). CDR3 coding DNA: TGTGCCAGTACCCCGGGGACAGTTGCGAACAAAGCTTTCTTT. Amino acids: CASTPGTVANKAFF.

The CDR3 coding sequence is TGCGCCAGCAGCTTGGGACAGAGGGATTCACCCCTCCACTTT. Translated, it gives CASSLGQRDSPLHF. The chain combines TRBV5-1 with TRBJ1-6; D is perhaps TRBD1 (5 bases). CDR1 is SGHRS, CDR2 YFSETQ, per germline. The CDR3 has 14 amino acids. With 0 bases removed from V and 8 bases from J, the gap between germline ends came to 9 bases.

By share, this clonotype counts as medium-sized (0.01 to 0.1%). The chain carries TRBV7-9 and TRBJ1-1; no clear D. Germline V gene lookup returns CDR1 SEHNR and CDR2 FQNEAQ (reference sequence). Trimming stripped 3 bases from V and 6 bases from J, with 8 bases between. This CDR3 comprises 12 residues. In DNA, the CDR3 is TGTGCCAGCAGCTTGTTGGGAGCTGAAGCTTTCTTT. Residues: CASSLLGAEAFF.

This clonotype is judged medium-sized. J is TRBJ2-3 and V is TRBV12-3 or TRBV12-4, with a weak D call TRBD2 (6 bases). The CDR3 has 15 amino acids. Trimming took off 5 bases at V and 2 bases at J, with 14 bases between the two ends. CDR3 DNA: TGTGCCAGCAGTCCCGGGGGAGGATCCACAGATACGCAGTATTTT. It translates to CASSPGGGSTDTQYF.